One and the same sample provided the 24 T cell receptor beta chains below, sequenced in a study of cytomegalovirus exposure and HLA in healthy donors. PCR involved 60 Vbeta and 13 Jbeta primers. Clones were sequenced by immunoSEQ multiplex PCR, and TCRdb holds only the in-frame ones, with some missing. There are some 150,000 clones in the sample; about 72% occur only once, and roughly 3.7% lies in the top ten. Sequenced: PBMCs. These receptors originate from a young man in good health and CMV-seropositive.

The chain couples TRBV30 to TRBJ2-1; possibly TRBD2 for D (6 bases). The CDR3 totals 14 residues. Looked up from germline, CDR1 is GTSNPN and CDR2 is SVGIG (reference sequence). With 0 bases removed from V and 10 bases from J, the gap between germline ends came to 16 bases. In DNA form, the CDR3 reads TGTGCCTGGAGTGTAGAAGAAGGGAGGAACGAGCAGTTCTTC. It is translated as CAWSVEEGRNEQFF.

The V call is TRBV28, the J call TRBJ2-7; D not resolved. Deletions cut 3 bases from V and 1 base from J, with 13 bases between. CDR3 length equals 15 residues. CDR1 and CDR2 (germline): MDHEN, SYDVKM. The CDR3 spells CASSFYAARSYEQYF. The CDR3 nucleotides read TGTGCCAGCAGTTTCTACGCCGCACGTTCCTACGAGCAGTACTTC.

This CDR3 is CASSGGLSGYTF. Written as DNA, the CDR3 is TGTGCCAGCAGCGGGGGGCTAAGTGGCTACACCTTC. The chain carries TRBV28 and TRBJ1-2, with D maybe TRBD1 (6 bases). CDR3 size: 12 residues. V lost 6 bases, J lost 7 bases, and 12 bases lay in between. Germline V gives CDR1 MDHEN, CDR2 SYDVKM.

CDR3 bases: TGTGCCAGCAGTTTGCGGGCGCGGGATAGCACAGATACGCAGTATTTT. The encoded protein is CASSLRARDSTDTQYF. The chain couples TRBV28 to TRBJ2-3; a possible D gene is TRBD2 (6 bases). The V gene's germline CDR1 is MDHEN and CDR2 SYDVKM. The CDR3 sequence is 16 residues long. Trimming stripped 3 bases from V and 0 bases from J, with 13 bases between.

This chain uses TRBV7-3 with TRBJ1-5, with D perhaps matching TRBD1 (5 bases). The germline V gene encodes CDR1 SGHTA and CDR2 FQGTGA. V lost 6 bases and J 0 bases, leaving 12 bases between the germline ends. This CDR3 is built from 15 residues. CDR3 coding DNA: TGTGCCAGCAGGAACAGGCCTTATAGCAATCAGCCCCAGCATTTT. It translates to CASRNRPYSNQPQHF.

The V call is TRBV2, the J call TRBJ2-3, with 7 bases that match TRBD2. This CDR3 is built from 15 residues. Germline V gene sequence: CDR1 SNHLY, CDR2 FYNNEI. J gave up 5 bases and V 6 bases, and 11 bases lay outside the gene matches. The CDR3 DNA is TGTGCCAGCAGCCTGGGGGGGGGACTTGGAGATACGCAGTATTTT. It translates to CASSLGGGLGDTQYF. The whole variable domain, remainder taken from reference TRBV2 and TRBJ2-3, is EPEVTQTPSHQVTQMGQEVILRCVPISNHLYFYWYRQILGQKVEFLVSFYNNEISEKSEIFDDQFSVERPDGSNFTLKIRSTKLEDSAMYFCASSLGGGLGDTQYFGPGTRLTVL.

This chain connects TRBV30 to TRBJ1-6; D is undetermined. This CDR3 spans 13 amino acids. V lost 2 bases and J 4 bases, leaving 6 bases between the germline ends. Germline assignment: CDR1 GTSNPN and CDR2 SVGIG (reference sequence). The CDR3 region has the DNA TGTGCCTGGAGTCGGAGTTATAATTCACCCCTCCACTTT. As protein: CAWSRSYNSPLHF. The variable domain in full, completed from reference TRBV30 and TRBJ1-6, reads SQTIHQWPATLVQPVGSPLSLECTVEGTSNPNLYWYRQAAGRGLQLLFYSVGIGQISSEVPQNLSASRPQDRQFILSSKKLLLSDSGFYLCAWSRSYNSPLHFGNGTRLTVT.

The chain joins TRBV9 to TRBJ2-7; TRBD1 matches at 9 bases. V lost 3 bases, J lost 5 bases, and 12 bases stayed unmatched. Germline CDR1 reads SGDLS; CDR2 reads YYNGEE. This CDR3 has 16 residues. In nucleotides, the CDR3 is TGTGCCAGCAGCGAGGGGGTCGGACAGGGGATTAACGAGCAGTACTTC. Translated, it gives CASSEGVGQGINEQYF.

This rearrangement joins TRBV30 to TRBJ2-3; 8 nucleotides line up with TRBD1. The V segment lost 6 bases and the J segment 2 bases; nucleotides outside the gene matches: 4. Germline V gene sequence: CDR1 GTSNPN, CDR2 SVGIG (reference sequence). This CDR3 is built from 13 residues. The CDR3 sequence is CACRQGYTDTQYF. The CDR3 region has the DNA TGTGCCTGTCGACAGGGGTACACAGATACGCAGTATTTT.

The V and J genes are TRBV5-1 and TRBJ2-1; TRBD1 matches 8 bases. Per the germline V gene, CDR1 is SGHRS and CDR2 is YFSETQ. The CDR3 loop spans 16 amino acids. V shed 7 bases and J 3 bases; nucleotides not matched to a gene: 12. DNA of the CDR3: TGCGCCAGCGGGCTTTTGAGGACAGGGAGCTACAATGAGCAGTTCTTC. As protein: CASGLLRTGSYNEQFF.

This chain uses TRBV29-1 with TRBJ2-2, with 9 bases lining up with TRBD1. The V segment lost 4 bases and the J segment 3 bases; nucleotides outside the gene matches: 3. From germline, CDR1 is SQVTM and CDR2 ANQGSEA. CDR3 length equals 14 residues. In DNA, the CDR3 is TGCAGCGTTGCGGGACAGGGCTACACCGGGGAGCTGTTTTTT. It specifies CSVAGQGYTGELFF.

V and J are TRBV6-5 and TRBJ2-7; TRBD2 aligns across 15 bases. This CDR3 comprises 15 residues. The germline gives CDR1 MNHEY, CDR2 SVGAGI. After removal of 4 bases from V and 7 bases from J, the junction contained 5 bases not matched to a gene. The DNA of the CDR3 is TGTGCCAGCAGTTCGGGACTAGCGGGGGGTAGGGAGCAGTACTTC. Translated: CASSSGLAGGREQYF.

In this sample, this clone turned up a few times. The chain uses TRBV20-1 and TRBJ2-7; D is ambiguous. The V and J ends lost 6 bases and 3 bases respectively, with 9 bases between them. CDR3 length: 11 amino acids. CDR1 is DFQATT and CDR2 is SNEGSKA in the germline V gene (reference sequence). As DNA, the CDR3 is TGCAGTGCAAAAAACAGCTACGAGCAGTACTTC. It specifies CSAKNSYEQYF.

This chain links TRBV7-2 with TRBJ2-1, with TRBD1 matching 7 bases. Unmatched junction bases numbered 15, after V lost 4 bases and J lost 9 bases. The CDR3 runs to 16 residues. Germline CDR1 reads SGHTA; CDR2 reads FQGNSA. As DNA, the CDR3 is TGTGCCAGCAGCTCCCGGACAGGATCCGTTGGTCCTGAGCAGTTCTTC. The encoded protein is CASSSRTGSVGPEQFF. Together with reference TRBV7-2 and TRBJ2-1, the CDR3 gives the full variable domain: GAGVSQSPSNKVTEKGKDVELRCDPISGHTALYWYRQSLGQGLEFLIYFQGNSAPDKSGLPSDRFSAERTGGSVSTLTIQRTQQEDSAVYLCASSSRTGSVGPEQFFGPGTRLTVL.

The CDR3 DNA is TGTGCCAGCAGTGCCCCAACGAACACCGGGGAGCTGTTTTTT. It yields the protein CASSAPTNTGELFF. The genes are TRBV6-1 and TRBJ2-2; D unresolved. In germline, CDR1 is MNHNS, CDR2 SASEGT. The CDR3 extends over 14 amino acids. V was pared by 4 bases and J by 0 bases, with 6 bases between.

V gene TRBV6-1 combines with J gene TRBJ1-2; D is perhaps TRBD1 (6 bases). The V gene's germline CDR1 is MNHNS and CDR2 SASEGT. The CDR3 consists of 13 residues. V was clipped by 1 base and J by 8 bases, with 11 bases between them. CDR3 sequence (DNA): TGTGCCAGCAGTGAAGAAGGACAGCGGGGCTACACCTTC. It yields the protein CASSEEGQRGYTF.

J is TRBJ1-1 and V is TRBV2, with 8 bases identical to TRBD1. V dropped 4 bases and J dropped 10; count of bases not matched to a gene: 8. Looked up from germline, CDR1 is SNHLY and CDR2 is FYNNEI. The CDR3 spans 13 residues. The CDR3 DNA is TGTGCCAGCAGTGCTGTTACAGGGGGGCTAGCTTTCTTT. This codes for CASSAVTGGLAFF.

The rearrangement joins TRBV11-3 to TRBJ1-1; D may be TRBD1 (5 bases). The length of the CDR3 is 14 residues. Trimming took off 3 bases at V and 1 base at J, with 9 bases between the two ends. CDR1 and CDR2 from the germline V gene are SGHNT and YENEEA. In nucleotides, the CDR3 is TGTGCCAGCAGCTTCAGCAGGGCGAACACTGAAGCTTTCTTT. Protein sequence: CASSFSRANTEAFF.

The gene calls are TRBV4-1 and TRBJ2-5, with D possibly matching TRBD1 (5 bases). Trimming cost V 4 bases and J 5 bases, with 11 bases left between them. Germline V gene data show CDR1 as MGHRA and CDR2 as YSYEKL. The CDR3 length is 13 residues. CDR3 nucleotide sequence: TGCGCCAGCAGCCCGCAGGGTTATGAGACCCAGTACTTC. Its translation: CASSPQGYETQYF.

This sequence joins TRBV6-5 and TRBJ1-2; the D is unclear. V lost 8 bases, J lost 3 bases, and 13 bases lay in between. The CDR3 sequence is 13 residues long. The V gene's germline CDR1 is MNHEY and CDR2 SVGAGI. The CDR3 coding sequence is TGTGCCAGCCCCGACGGGGATGACTATGGCTACACCTTC. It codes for CASPDGDDYGYTF.

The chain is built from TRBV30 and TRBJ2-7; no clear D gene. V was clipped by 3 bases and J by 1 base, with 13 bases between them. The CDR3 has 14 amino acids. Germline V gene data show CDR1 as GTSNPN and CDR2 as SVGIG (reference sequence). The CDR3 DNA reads TGTGCCTGGAGGCGTACGTACAGTTCCTACGAGCAGTACTTC. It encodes CAWRRTYSSYEQYF.

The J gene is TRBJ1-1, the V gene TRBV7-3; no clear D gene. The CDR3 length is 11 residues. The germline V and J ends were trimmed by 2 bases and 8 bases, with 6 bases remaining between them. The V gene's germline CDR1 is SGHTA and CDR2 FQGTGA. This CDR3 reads CASSLGDEAFF. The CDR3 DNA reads TGTGCCAGCAGCTTAGGAGACGAAGCTTTCTTT.

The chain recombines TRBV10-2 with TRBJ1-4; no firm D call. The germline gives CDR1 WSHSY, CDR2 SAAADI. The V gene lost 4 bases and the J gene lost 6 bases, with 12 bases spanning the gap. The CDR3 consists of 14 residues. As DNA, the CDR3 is TGCGCCAGCAGTGTTGGCAGGAAGCATGAAAAACTGTTTTTT. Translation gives CASSVGRKHEKLFF.

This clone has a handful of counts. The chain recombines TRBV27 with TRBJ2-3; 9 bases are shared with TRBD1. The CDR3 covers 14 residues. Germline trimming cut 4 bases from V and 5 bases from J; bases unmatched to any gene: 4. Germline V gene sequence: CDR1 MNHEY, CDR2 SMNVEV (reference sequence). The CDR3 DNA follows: TGTGCCAGCAGTTGGACAGGGGACGGAGATACGCAGTATTTT. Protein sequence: CASSWTGDGDTQYF.